The next 19 T cell receptor beta chains were all read from a single sample in a study of OX40 agonist ivuxolimab in advanced cancers. Sequenced by immunoSEQ multiplex PCR; TCRdb stores in-frame clones only, minus some. The sample consists of 65,000 to 75,000 clones, about 85% of them appearing once. The sample consisted of CD4+ or CD8+ T cells sorted from blood, taken in a trial of the OX40 agonist ivuxolimab. The receptors were gathered from an adult with an advanced solid tumor such as melanoma, head and neck, liver or kidney cancer.

V and J are TRBV7-2 and TRBJ1-2; 7 bases match TRBD1. The junction had 7 bases not matched to a gene; V was cut back by 1 base and J by 5 bases. Germline lookup yields CDR1 SGHTA and CDR2 FQGNSA. CDR3 size: 15 residues. As DNA, the CDR3 is TGTGCCAGCAGCTTAGTACATGAGGGGGCTTATGGCTACACCTTC. Translated, it gives CASSLVHEGAYGYTF.

The chain employs TRBV15 and TRBJ1-3; 9 bases line up with TRBD1. CDR1 and CDR2 (germline): LNHNV, YYDKDF (reference sequence). CDR3 length: 16 residues. V gave up 0 bases and J gave up 2 bases; unmatched junction bases: 2. CDR3 sequence reads: CATSRDRDRAGNTIYF. DNA for the CDR3: TGTGCCACCAGCAGAGACAGGGACAGGGCTGGAAACACCATATATTTT. The entire variable domain, with the rest obtained from reference TRBV15 and TRBJ1-3, is as follows: DAMVIQNPRYQVTQFGKPVTLSCSQTLNHNVMYWYQQKSSQAPKLLFHYYDKDFNNEADTPDNFQSRRPNTSFCFLDIRSPGLGDTAMYLCATSRDRDRAGNTIYFGEGSWLTVV.

This clone was seen more than once but under ten times. The rearrangement uses TRBV29-1 and TRBJ1-2, with a tentative D call TRBD1 (6 bases). V shed 2 bases and J shed 10 bases, with 11 bases lying between them. Per the germline V gene, CDR1 is SQVTM and CDR2 is ANQGSEA. The CDR3 sequence is 11 residues long. This CDR3 reads CSVELQGYYTF. Written as DNA, the CDR3 is TGCAGCGTTGAACTACAGGGTTACTACACCTTC.

The J gene is TRBJ2-1, the V gene TRBV6-5, with 15 bases fitting TRBD2. V lost 5 bases, J lost 9 bases, and 5 bases stayed unmatched. CDR1 MNHEY and CDR2 SVGAGI come from the germline V gene. The length of the CDR3 is 15 residues. The CDR3 nucleotides are TGTGCCAGCAGTCCGGGACTAGCGGGAGGAGGTGAGCAGTTCTTC. Residues: CASSPGLAGGGEQFF.

The chain links TRBV7-8 to TRBJ1-2; 7 bases line up with TRBD1. CDR1 and CDR2 (germline): SGHVS, FQNEAQ. V lost 1 base, J lost 3 bases, and 5 bases stayed unmatched. CDR3 length: 15 amino acids. Here the CDR3 reads CASSLGVQGDYGYTF. CDR3 DNA: TGTGCCAGCAGCTTAGGAGTCCAGGGGGACTATGGCTACACCTTC. Together with reference TRBV7-8 and TRBJ1-2, the CDR3 gives the full variable domain: GAGVSQSPRYKVAKRGQDVALRCDPISGHVSLFWYQQALGQGPEFLTYFQNEAQLDKSGLPSDRFFAERPEGSVSTLKIQRTQQEDSAVYLCASSLGVQGDYGYTFGSGTRLTVV.

The chain combines TRBV9 with TRBJ2-7; tentatively, D is TRBD2 (6 bases). V gave up 0 bases and J gave up 0 bases, with 10 bases separating them. CDR1 and CDR2 from the germline V gene are SGDLS and YYNGEE. CDR3 length: 15 residues. The CDR3 DNA is TGTGCCAGCAGCGTAGGGCTAGCGTACTCCTACGAGCAGTACTTC. Protein product: CASSVGLAYSYEQYF.

J is TRBJ1-5 and V is TRBV7-9; TRBD1 aligns across 8 bases. V lost 5 bases and J lost 2; bases outside the gene matches: 5. Germline V CDR1 and CDR2: SEHNR, FQNEAQ (reference sequence). The CDR3 is 15 amino acids. In nucleotides, the CDR3 is TGTGCCAGCAGCCGTGGGACAGGCCGCAATCAGCCCCAGCATTTT. This gives the protein CASSRGTGRNQPQHF. The full variable domain, its missing parts supplied by reference TRBV7-9 and TRBJ1-5, is DTGVSQNPRHKITKRGQNVTFRCDPISEHNRLYWYRQTLGQGPEFLTYFQNEAQLEKSRLLSDRFSAERPKGSFSTLEIQRTEQGDSAMYLCASSRGTGRNQPQHFGDGTRLSIL.

The chain is built from TRBV19 and TRBJ2-7; the D call may be TRBD1 or TRBD2 (5 bases each). Trimming left V 4 bases short and J 4 bases short, with 23 bases between. CDR1 is LNHDA, CDR2 SQIVND, per germline (reference sequence). This CDR3 has 17 residues. The CDR3 DNA reads as TGTGCCAGTAGTACGCTAGGGCAGCGGCAGGGACGTTACGAGCAGTACTTC. Translation gives CASSTLGQRQGRYEQYF.

The V gene is TRBV7-6, the J gene TRBJ1-5; D is uncertain. V lost 3 bases and J lost 6, with 6 bases in between. The germline V gene encodes CDR1 SGHVS and CDR2 FNYEAQ. The CDR3 consists of 12 residues. In DNA, the CDR3 is TGTGCCAGCAGCTTTATTGGTCAGCCCCAGCATTTT. Protein sequence: CASSFIGQPQHF.

This clone was counted between two and nine times. The CDR3, as DNA: TGCGCCAGCGGGCCGATGGACGGAGAGACCCAGTACTTC. Translation: CASGPMDGETQYF. The chain carries TRBV5-1 and TRBJ2-5, with D unclear. V lost 7 bases, J lost 4 bases, and 14 bases lay in between. This CDR3 is built from 13 residues. The germline CDR1 and CDR2 sequences are SGHRS and YFSETQ.

This rearrangement joins TRBV7-2 to TRBJ1-2; 8 bases are a match to TRBD1. Looked up from germline, CDR1 is SGHTA and CDR2 is FQGNSA. V was clipped by 8 bases and J by 2 bases; unmatched bases: 13. The CDR3 runs to 16 residues. The CDR3 loop reads CASVGTLPGGNYGYTF. CDR3 DNA sequence: TGTGCCAGCGTGGGAACCCTCCCAGGGGGCAACTATGGCTACACCTTC.

The V and J genes are TRBV6-5 and TRBJ1-6, with D possibly being TRBD1 (5 bases). The CDR3 extends over 14 amino acids. The ends were cut back, 6 bases at V and 9 bases at J, with 15 bases in the middle. CDR1 and CDR2 from the germline V gene are MNHEY and SVGAGI. DNA of the CDR3: TGTGCCAGCAGACCCGGGACGGACCGTTCACCCCTCCACTTT. Its protein is CASRPGTDRSPLHF.

In this sample, this clone turned up many times. The chain recombines TRBV27 with TRBJ1-6, with TRBD1 matching 8 bases. The CDR3 covers 21 residues. V lost 8 bases to trimming and J lost 1 base; unmatched junction nucleotides: 22. CDR1 is MNHEY and CDR2 is SMNVEV in the germline V gene (reference sequence). DNA of the CDR3: TGTGCCAGCCGTATGGGTTTACCCGGGACAGGATTTGGGTCCTATAATTCACCCCTCCACTTT. Translation gives CASRMGLPGTGFGSYNSPLHF.

The sample holds a few counts of this clone. The chain is built from TRBV5-1 and TRBJ1-5; D call uncertain. Germline V gene data show CDR1 as SGHRS and CDR2 as YFSETQ. The CDR3 runs 12 residues. The CDR3 loop is CARRGEDQPQHF. The CDR3 DNA sequence: TGCGCTCGACGGGGTGAGGATCAGCCCCAGCATTTT.

This chain connects TRBV5-4 to TRBJ2-3; tentatively, D is TRBD2 (5 bases). The CDR3 loop spans 11 amino acids. V gave up 5 bases and J gave up 4 bases, with 5 bases separating them. Germline values: CDR1 SGHNT, CDR2 YYREEE (reference sequence). The CDR3 sequence: CASRRADTQYF. The CDR3 nucleotides are TGTGCCAGCAGGAGGGCAGATACGCAGTATTTT.

V and J are TRBV11-2 and TRBJ2-2; the D is unclear. The CDR3 consists of 15 residues. CDR1 SGHAT and CDR2 FQNNGV come from the germline V gene. V lost 3 bases to trimming and J lost 4 bases, with 12 bases between them. The CDR3, as DNA: TGTGCCAGCAGCTTGATAGGCGGACCCACCGGGGAGCTGTTTTTT. As protein: CASSLIGGPTGELFF.

The V gene is TRBV7-2, the J gene TRBJ2-7; TRBD1 matches at 7 bases. After removal of 5 bases from V and 0 bases from J, the junction contained 13 bases not matched to a gene. Germline lookup yields CDR1 SGHTA and CDR2 FQGNSA. The CDR3 is 17 amino acids. In nucleotides, the CDR3 is TGTGCCAGCAGCCTCCGGGACAGTTCTATGAGCTCCTACGAGCAGTACTTC. Translation: CASSLRDSSMSSYEQYF.

The chain employs TRBV18 and TRBJ2-3; D remains ambiguous. Trimming took off 3 bases at V and 5 bases at J, with 3 bases between the two ends. The CDR3 consists of 11 residues. CDR1 and CDR2 from the germline V gene are KGHSH and LQKENI. CDR3 in DNA: TGTGCCAGCTCACCGGGAGATACGCAGTATTTT. It encodes CASSPGDTQYF.

The table lists this clone with a few counts. The rearrangement joins TRBV10-3 to TRBJ1-3; D might be TRBD1 (5 bases). The germline CDR1 and CDR2 sequences are ENHRY and SYGVKD. This CDR3 comprises 14 residues. Trimming pared 0 bases from V and 8 bases from J, leaving 11 bases between. CDR3 coding DNA: TGTGCCATCAGTGAGTCTGGGGGGTCGCACACCATATATTTT. Translating gives CAISESGGSHTIYF.